This T cell receptor (beta chain) was obtained from a study of blood T cell repertoires in COVID-19. The overall study: Nucleic acid was either cDNA or gDNA, and it came from T cells, B-cell-depleted T cells, or PBMCs.

The study recruited people aged roughly 18 to 100 years across 24 US areas. Donors were grouped by their self-reported clinical history. Original analysis: Cell counts per sample came from amplifying reference gene primers. Sequencing used immunoSEQ multiplex PCR; TCRdb keeps in-frame clones, though not all of them. V, J and clone size were drawn from that table, and D and trimming were deduced from the DNA. The sample lists 150,000 or so clones; about 84% were seen once. The CDR3 loop spans 14 amino acids. Trimming cost V 5 bases and J 2 bases; bases outside gene matches: 3. CDR1 and CDR2 from the germline V gene are MNHEY and SVGAGI.

Material: PBMCs or T cells enriched from blood (not recorded which). The source is a woman aged 40 to 50 with acute COVID-19. V gene TRBV6-5 combines with J gene TRBJ2-7, with 10 nucleotides matching TRBD2. CDR3 nucleotide sequence: TGTGCCAGCAGTCGCCTAGCGGGAGCCTACGAGCAGTACTTC. Its protein is CASSRLAGAYEQYF.